This T cell receptor beta chain emerged from a study of cytomegalovirus exposure and HLA in healthy donors. PCR used 60 Vbeta primers and 13 Jbeta primers. As originally analysed: In a later analysis, of some 80 million unique beta chains, roughly 11 million appeared in at least two donors. Libraries were prepared by immunoSEQ multiplex PCR; TCRdb keeps only in-frame clonotypes and omits some of them. That table supplies the V and J calls and clone size; D and trimming were determined from the DNA. The sample has approximately 170,000 clones, approximately 71% seen once. As for the donors, each was a healthy bone marrow donor. The CDR3 contains 13 residues. Per the germline V gene, CDR1 is GTSNPN and CDR2 is SVGIG (reference sequence). The trim removed 0 bases at V and 7 bases at J, leaving 3 bases unmatched. As concerns this clone: Different DNA sequences within this sample yield the same CDR3.

The J gene is TRBJ2-1, the V gene TRBV30, with 7 bases matching TRBD2. This sequence originates from a male donor in good health and CMV-seronegative. Sequencing was done on a sample of PBMCs. The CDR3 bases are TGTGCCTGGAGTGTACGGGGAGGGAATGAGCAGTTCTTC. Translating it yields CAWSVRGGNEQFF.